The clone carrying this T cell receptor beta chain was seen ten or more times. No antigen is known for it. This sample was taken from a study of human T cells and chemical hapten exposure. As for the study in general: The sensitizing agent was 2% DPC, placed on roughly 2 cm by roughly 2 cm of upper inner arm skin. Notes on the study in general: Expanded TCR counts at PT1 went up together with patch test score, a positive correlation. TCRs exceeding 1 in 1000 frequency stayed unchanged with DPC sensitization. Expanded TCRs made up significantly more big CDR3 similarity clusters than controls did.

Time point of the sample: patch test 1, 2 weeks after DPC sensitization. The treatment here: therapeutic diphenylcyclopropenone sensitization with weekly scalp DPC. TCRdb reprocessed the RACE reads with MiXCR, giving one entry per CDR3 protein. The data show some 340,000 distinct CDR3 sequences, approximately 6.3% seen once. This TCR was sampled from a woman in her late teens or twenties with alopecia areata. Some clones in this sample may be carry-over from other donors' samples. Sequences were derived from whole blood, sampled in connection with sensitization to the hapten diphenylcyclopropenone (DPC).

The CDR3 nucleotides are TGTGCCAGCAGCGCGCTGACGCAAACCGGGGAGCTGTTTTTT. It translates to CASSALTQTGELFF. This chain links TRBV11-3 with TRBJ2-2; D uncertain. CDR1 and CDR2 from the germline V gene are SGHNT and YENEEA. The CDR3 is 14 residues long. The V end lost 5 bases, the J end lost 5 bases, and 12 bases lay between the germline ends. Looking up the rest from reference TRBV11-3 and TRBJ2-2 gives the full variable domain: EAGVVQSPRYKIIEKKQPVAFWCNPISGHNTLYWYLQNLGQGPELLIRYENEEAVDDSQLPKDRFSAERLKGVDSTLKIQPAELGDSAVYLCASSALTQTGELFFGEGSRLTVL.